These 2 T cell receptor beta chains came from one sample sequenced in a study of cytomegalovirus exposure and HLA in healthy donors (dated by TCRdb to the late 2010s). Libraries were made using the immunoSEQ multiplex PCR assay. For the multiplex PCR, a mixture combining 60 forward primers for TCR Vbeta segments and 13 reverse primers for TCR Jbeta segments was used. In TCRdb, the immuneACCESS table is reduced to in-frame sequences with V and J assigned. These tables do not hold every clone; where another copy was compared, an unresolved V gene accounts for under half, and the others remain unexplained. Recorded for this sample are roughly 200,000 clones; about 80% of them occurred a single time. The top ten clones comprise around 2.2% of the sample. The sequenced material came from PBMCs. Every receptor here comes from a man in his 60s in good health and CMV-seronegative.

In this sample, this clone turned up a few times. The chain is built from TRBV28 and TRBJ2-7, with D possibly matching TRBD1 (5 bases). Germline V gene data show CDR1 as MDHEN and CDR2 as SYDVKM. The ends were cut back, 6 bases at V and 6 bases at J, with 27 bases in the middle. The CDR3 is made up of 17 amino acids. CDR3 nucleotides: TGTGCCAGCAGGTCGAACCGAAGGGTCAGGCGAACAGGCGAGCAGTACTTC. Encoded protein: CASRSNRRVRRTGEQYF. The full variable domain, its missing parts supplied by reference TRBV28 and TRBJ2-7, is DVKVTQSSRYLVKRTGEKVFLECVQDMDHENMFWYRQDPGLGLRLIYFSYDVKMKEKGDIPEGYSVSREKKERFSLILESASTNQTSMYLCASRSNRRVRRTGEQYFGPGTRLTVT.

This clone was observed a few times. This rearrangement joins TRBV2 to TRBJ2-7; TRBD1 is a possible D gene (5 bases). The CDR3 is 12 amino acids. Between the trimmed V and J ends, which lost 8 bases and 3 bases, there was a span of 11 bases. From germline, CDR1 is SNHLY and CDR2 FYNNEI. As DNA, the CDR3 is TGTGCCAGCTCCCCAGGGATCTACGAGCAGTACTTC. Translated: CASSPGIYEQYF.